Listed below are T cell receptor beta chains from one sample, sequenced in a study of OX40 agonist ivuxolimab in advanced cancers. TCRdb's copy holds only in-frame clones and misses some; the assay was immunoSEQ multiplex PCR. The sample lists roughly 61,000 clones; about 90% were seen once. The sequences come from CD4+ or CD8+ T cells sorted from blood, collected in a trial of the OX40 agonist ivuxolimab. Receptors originate from an adult with an advanced solid tumor such as melanoma, head and neck, liver or kidney cancer. Both conserved end residues are part of each CDR3. Fields, in order: D gene, V gene, J gene, clone size, CDR3 length, CDR3 DNA, CDR3 protein. The D gene is left open where the match is weak. For some rows the clone size is stated as once, few or many, or as a class when expanded; others skip it.

D gene: NA; V gene: TRBV30; J gene: TRBJ1-5; clone size: NA; CDR3 length: 14; CDR3 DNA: TGTGCCTGGAGTCCTCGGACAAGAAATCAGCCCCAGCATTTT; CDR3 protein: CAWSPRTRNQPQHF
D gene: TRBD1; V gene: TRBV19; J gene: TRBJ1-5; clone size: NA; CDR3 length: 14; CDR3 DNA: TGTGCCAGCCTCGACCCAGGGGGGAATCAGCCCCAGCATTTT; CDR3 protein: CASLDPGGNQPQHF
D gene: NA; V gene: TRBV28; J gene: TRBJ1-3; clone size: NA; CDR3 length: 14; CDR3 DNA: TGTGCCAGCAGTTTAGGACTCGCTGGAAACACCATATATTTT; CDR3 protein: CASSLGLAGNTIYF
D gene: NA; V gene: TRBV27; J gene: TRBJ2-1; clone size: NA; CDR3 length: 15; CDR3 DNA: TGTGCCAGCAGTTCGGTCTACCCCCCTGGGAATGAGCAGTTCTTC; CDR3 protein: CASSSVYPPGNEQFF
D gene: NA; V gene: TRBV6-6; J gene: TRBJ2-4; clone size: NA; CDR3 length: 16; CDR3 DNA: TGTGCCAGCAGTTACTCCGGGGGCTCGGGTTACGACATTCAGTACTTC; CDR3 protein: CASSYSGGSGYDIQYF
D gene: NA; V gene: TRBV20-1; J gene: TRBJ2-1; clone size: NA; CDR3 length: 9; CDR3 DNA: TGCAGTGCTGGGGGCGAGCAGTTCTTC; CDR3 protein: CSAGGEQFF
D gene: NA; V gene: TRBV14; J gene: TRBJ2-6; clone size: once; CDR3 length: 14; CDR3 DNA: TGTGCCAGCAGCCAAGCGCAGGGGGCCAACGTCCTGACTTTC; CDR3 protein: CASSQAQGANVLTF
D gene: NA; V gene: TRBV5-4; J gene: TRBJ2-3; clone size: few; CDR3 length: 12; CDR3 DNA: TGTGCCAGCAGCTTATCCACAGATACGCAGTATTTT; CDR3 protein: CASSLSTDTQYF
D gene: NA; V gene: TRBV6-6; J gene: TRBJ1-2; clone size: NA; CDR3 length: 13; CDR3 DNA: TGTGCCAGCAGTTACTCGAAAGCCAATGGCTACACCTTC; CDR3 protein: CASSYSKANGYTF
D gene: NA; V gene: TRBV2; J gene: TRBJ2-4; clone size: NA; CDR3 length: 15; CDR3 DNA: TGTGCCAGCAGCCCCCGGATCAAAGCCAAAAACATTCAGTACTTC; CDR3 protein: CASSPRIKAKNIQYF
D gene: NA; V gene: TRBV19; J gene: TRBJ1-1; clone size: NA; CDR3 length: 11; CDR3 DNA: TGTGCCAGTAGTATTTCCGGGAAGGCTTTCTTT; CDR3 protein: CASSISGKAFF
D gene: TRBD2; V gene: TRBV7-9; J gene: TRBJ2-1; clone size: NA; CDR3 length: 16; CDR3 DNA: TGTGCCAGCAGCTCCCCCCTAGCGGGAGTATTGAGGGAGCAGTTCTTC; CDR3 protein: CASSSPLAGVLREQFF
D gene: NA; V gene: TRBV27; J gene: TRBJ2-1; clone size: once; CDR3 length: 12; CDR3 DNA: TGTGCCAGCAGTTTATATGGTGATGAGCAGTTCTTC; CDR3 protein: CASSLYGDEQFF
D gene: NA; V gene: TRBV6-5; J gene: TRBJ1-5; clone size: NA; CDR3 length: 13; CDR3 DNA: TGTGCCAGCAGATGGGCCCTAAATCAGCCCCAGCATTTT; CDR3 protein: CASRWALNQPQHF
D gene: NA; V gene: TRBV30; J gene: TRBJ1-1; clone size: NA; CDR3 length: 14; CDR3 DNA: TGTGCCTGGAATCTGGGACCCCTGAACACTGAAGCTTTCTTT; CDR3 protein: CAWNLGPLNTEAFF
D gene: NA; V gene: TRBV19; J gene: TRBJ2-1; clone size: NA; CDR3 length: 13; CDR3 DNA: TGTGCCAGTAGTCTCCCCCAAAGGGGTAAGCAGTTCTTC; CDR3 protein: CASSLPQRGKQFF
D gene: NA; V gene: TRBV28; J gene: TRBJ1-2; clone size: NA; CDR3 length: 14; CDR3 DNA: TGTGCCAGCAGTTATGACCGGGTCGCCTATGGCTACACCTTC; CDR3 protein: CASSYDRVAYGYTF
D gene: TRBD1; V gene: TRBV27; J gene: TRBJ1-1; clone size: NA; CDR3 length: 16; CDR3 DNA: TGTGCCAGCAGCAAAGGACAGGGGGCTTTGAACACTGAAGCTTTCTTT; CDR3 protein: CASSKGQGALNTEAFF
D gene: TRBD2; V gene: TRBV4-3; J gene: TRBJ2-1; clone size: NA; CDR3 length: 17; CDR3 DNA: TGCGCCAGCAGCCAAGATGTGACTAGCGGGGGCTACAATGAGCAGTTCTTC; CDR3 protein: CASSQDVTSGGYNEQFF
D gene: TRBD1; V gene: TRBV13; J gene: TRBJ2-2; clone size: NA; CDR3 length: 14; CDR3 DNA: TGTGCCAGCAGCTCCGGACAGGACACCGGGGAGCTGTTTTTT; CDR3 protein: CASSSGQDTGELFF
D gene: NA; V gene: TRBV12-2; J gene: TRBJ1-6; clone size: once; CDR3 length: 14; CDR3 DNA: TGTGCAAGTCCCTTTAGCCAGACGAATTCACCCCTCCACTTT; CDR3 protein: CASPFSQTNSPLHF
D gene: NA; V gene: TRBV4-3; J gene: TRBJ2-3; clone size: NA; CDR3 length: 15; CDR3 DNA: TGCGCCAGCAGCCTTTCTCAGAGACAAACAGATACGCAGTATTTT; CDR3 protein: CASSLSQRQTDTQYF
D gene: NA; V gene: TRBV6-4; J gene: TRBJ1-5; clone size: NA; CDR3 length: 17; CDR3 DNA: TGTGCCAGCAGTGCCTCGAGAGGGCCAGGGGTCGTTCAGCCCCAGCATTTT; CDR3 protein: CASSASRGPGVVQPQHF
D gene: NA; V gene: TRBV4-3; J gene: TRBJ1-6; clone size: NA; CDR3 length: 16; CDR3 DNA: TGCGCCAGCAGCCAGAGGGGGACGGGTTATAATTCACCCCTCCACTTT; CDR3 protein: CASSQRGTGYNSPLHF
D gene: TRBD1; V gene: TRBV30; J gene: TRBJ1-2; clone size: once; CDR3 length: 13; CDR3 DNA: TGTGCCTCTTCCGGGACAGCTATTTCTGGCTACACCTTC; CDR3 protein: CASSGTAISGYTF
D gene: TRBD1; V gene: TRBV11-3; J gene: TRBJ1-4; clone size: NA; CDR3 length: 15; CDR3 DNA: TGTGCCAGCGGGACTGGGACAGGGAAAAATGAAAAACTGTTTTTT; CDR3 protein: CASGTGTGKNEKLFF
D gene: NA; V gene: TRBV30; J gene: TRBJ2-3; clone size: NA; CDR3 length: 11; CDR3 DNA: TGTGCCTGGCTTGTCGCAGATACGCAGTATTTT; CDR3 protein: CAWLVADTQYF
D gene: TRBD2; V gene: TRBV30; J gene: TRBJ2-1; clone size: NA; CDR3 length: 15; CDR3 DNA: TGTGCCTGGAGTATTACGGGACTAGCGGTCAATGAGCAGTTCTTC; CDR3 protein: CAWSITGLAVNEQFF
D gene: TRBD2; V gene: TRBV14; J gene: TRBJ2-1; clone size: NA; CDR3 length: 18; CDR3 DNA: TGTGCCAGCAGCCAGGCTACTAGCGGGAGGGCCACGAGCAATGAGCAGTTCTTC; CDR3 protein: CASSQATSGRATSNEQFF
D gene: NA; V gene: TRBV25-1; J gene: TRBJ1-1; clone size: NA; CDR3 length: 14; CDR3 DNA: TGTGCCAGCAGTCTCCCGGGCGGAAACACTGAAGCTTTCTTT; CDR3 protein: CASSLPGGNTEAFF
D gene: NA; V gene: TRBV12-5; J gene: TRBJ2-2; clone size: NA; CDR3 length: 12; CDR3 DNA: TGTGCTAGTGGCCACCCCGGCGAGGAGCTGTTTTTT; CDR3 protein: CASGHPGEELFF
D gene: NA; V gene: TRBV7-6; J gene: TRBJ2-7; clone size: once; CDR3 length: 16; CDR3 DNA: TGTGCCAGCAGCCCACGGGGTGGTCTAGTTGTTCACGAGCAGTACTTC; CDR3 protein: CASSPRGGLVVHEQYF
D gene: NA; V gene: TRBV7-3; J gene: TRBJ2-3; clone size: NA; CDR3 length: 15; CDR3 DNA: TGTGCCAGCAGCTTCGGCGGGACAGTCACAGATACGCAGTATTTT; CDR3 protein: CASSFGGTVTDTQYF
D gene: NA; V gene: TRBV27; J gene: TRBJ1-5; clone size: NA; CDR3 length: 12; CDR3 DNA: TGTGCCAGCAGTTCCCCCACCCAGCCCCAGCATTTT; CDR3 protein: CASSSPTQPQHF
D gene: TRBD1; V gene: TRBV30; J gene: TRBJ1-5; clone size: NA; CDR3 length: 14; CDR3 DNA: TGTGCCTGGTCAGAAGGACAGGCGGGTCAGCCCCAGCATTTT; CDR3 protein: CAWSEGQAGQPQHF
D gene: NA; V gene: TRBV10-3; J gene: TRBJ2-3; clone size: NA; CDR3 length: 14; CDR3 DNA: TGTGCCATCAGTGAGTCCCCAAGCACAGATACGCAGTATTTT; CDR3 protein: CAISESPSTDTQYF
D gene: NA; V gene: TRBV21-1; J gene: TRBJ2-7; clone size: once; CDR3 length: 15; CDR3 DNA: TGTGCCAGCAGCAAAGCCGGGGGGCTAGCCTACGAGCAGTACTTC; CDR3 protein: CASSKAGGLAYEQYF
D gene: NA; V gene: TRBV15; J gene: TRBJ1-5; clone size: once; CDR3 length: 15; CDR3 DNA: TGTGCCACCAGCAGAGATCGAGATTGGCGTCAGCCCCAGCATTTT; CDR3 protein: CATSRDRDWRQPQHF
D gene: TRBD1; V gene: TRBV4-3; J gene: TRBJ2-7; clone size: NA; CDR3 length: 15; CDR3 DNA: TGCGCCAGCAGCCAAGATCAACACAGGGGCGACGAGCAGTACTTC; CDR3 protein: CASSQDQHRGDEQYF
D gene: NA; V gene: TRBV7-3; J gene: TRBJ2-3; clone size: NA; CDR3 length: 17; CDR3 DNA: TGTGCCAGCAGCTTAATAGGCCGGAGCCCTAGCACAGATACGCAGTATTTT; CDR3 protein: CASSLIGRSPSTDTQYF